Below, 13 T cell receptor beta chains from the same sample are listed, as sequenced in a study of CDR3 diversity in severe acne. One entry per CDR3 protein, called by TCRdb with MiXCR from the PCR reads. The table includes roughly 79,000 distinct CDR3 sequences, 45% to 55% detected once. Sample: blood. All receptors come from a male donor with severe acne vulgaris.

The chain carries TRBV7-9 and TRBJ2-7; no clear D gene. The length of the CDR3 is 12 residues. Trimming cost V 3 bases and J 4 bases, with 7 bases left between them. Germline lookup yields CDR1 SEHNR and CDR2 FQNEAQ (reference sequence). CDR3 sequence (DNA): TGTGCCAGCAGCTTTCCGGCATACGAGCAGTACTTC. Encoded protein: CASSFPAYEQYF.

This clonotype was seen repeatedly, ten times or more. The rearrangement uses TRBV10-3 and TRBJ1-5; no clear D gene. Germline V gene sequence: CDR1 ENHRY, CDR2 SYGVKD. Trimming took 0 bases from V and 2 from J, leaving 8 bases between them. CDR3 length: 15 residues. The CDR3 DNA sequence: TGTGCCATCAGTGAGTCTGGGTTGGGCAATCAGCCCCAGCATTTT. It encodes CAISESGLGNQPQHF.

There are many counts of this clonotype. The chain has TRBV20-1 and TRBJ2-1; D is possibly TRBD1 (5 bases). V lost 6 bases and J 0 bases, leaving 12 bases between the germline ends. Per germline, CDR1 DFQATT and CDR2 SNEGSKA (reference sequence). The CDR3 runs 14 residues. The CDR3 DNA follows: TGCAGTGCGCGTAGCAGGGCCTCCTACAATGAGCAGTTCTTC. Protein sequence: CSARSRASYNEQFF.

This clonotype has at least ten counts. This rearrangement joins TRBV20-1 to TRBJ2-4; D not resolved. The germline CDR1 and CDR2 sequences are DFQATT and SNEGSKA (reference sequence). V was clipped by 3 bases and J by 0 bases, with 6 bases between them. The CDR3 length is 13 residues. DNA for the CDR3: TGCAGTGCTAGGGGTTTAGCCAAAAACATTCAGTACTTC. This sequence encodes CSARGLAKNIQYF.

The table lists this clonotype with a few counts. The V gene is TRBV9, the J gene TRBJ2-2; D uncertain. CDR1 and CDR2 from the germline V gene are SGDLS and YYNGEE. The V end was cut by 2 bases, the J end by 3 bases, with 11 bases between. The CDR3 covers 15 residues. DNA for the CDR3: TGTGCCAGCAGCGTCTTATCTAGGGACACCGGGGAGCTGTTTTTT. Encoded protein: CASSVLSRDTGELFF.

V and J are TRBV25-1 and TRBJ1-4; D unclear. V was trimmed by 7 bases and J by 3 bases, leaving 9 bases between them. The CDR3 runs to 13 residues. CDR1 is MGHDK and CDR2 is SYGVNS in the germline V gene. CDR3 sequence reads: CASTGGSNEKLFF. CDR3 DNA sequence: TGTGCCAGCACCGGAGGGTCTAATGAAAAACTGTTTTTT. Complete variable domain (other parts from reference TRBV25-1 and TRBJ1-4): EADIYQTPRYLVIGTGKKITLECSQTMGHDKMYWYQQDPGMELHLIHYSYGVNSTEKGDLSSESTVSRIRTEHFPLTLESARPSHTSQYLCASTGGSNEKLFFGSGTQLSVL.

This clonotype was recorded a few times. The chain combines TRBV4-2 with TRBJ2-1; 8 bases are a match to TRBD1. Germline V lookup: CDR1 LGHNA, CDR2 YNFKEQ. J gave up 10 bases and V 0 bases, and 14 bases lay outside the gene matches. This CDR3 contains 17 residues. The CDR3 reads CASSQDWGQEANPEQFF. CDR3 DNA: TGTGCCAGCAGCCAAGATTGGGGACAGGAGGCTAACCCAGAGCAGTTCTTC.

The rearrangement links TRBV12-3 or TRBV12-4 to TRBJ2-7; D is unresolved. The V end lost 2 bases, the J end lost 5 bases, and 13 bases lay between the germline ends. The CDR3 is 14 residues long. Here the CDR3 DNA reads TGTGCCAGCAGTTTAACTCCCGTTGATGACGAGCAGTACTTC. Translation: CASSLTPVDDEQYF.

This clonotype was found many times. This rearrangement joins TRBV19 to TRBJ2-3; TRBD2 matches at 13 bases. There are 16 residues in the CDR3. CDR1 is LNHDA, CDR2 SQIVND, per germline (reference sequence). Trimming took 5 bases from V and 1 from J; bases not matched to a gene: 3. DNA for the CDR3: TGTGCCAGTAGTCTACTAGCGGGAGGGGGCACAGATACGCAGTATTTT. Protein product: CASSLLAGGGTDTQYF. The whole variable domain, remainder taken from reference TRBV19 and TRBJ2-3, is DGGITQSPKYLFRKEGQNVTLSCEQNLNHDAMYWYRQDPGQGLRLIYYSQIVNDFQKGDIAEGYSVSREKKESFPLTVTSAQKNPTAFYLCASSLLAGGGTDTQYFGPGTRLTVL.

Remarks on this clonotype: At one boundary the junction diverges from the germline segment, which might be a read error. This rearrangement joins TRBV2 to TRBJ1-3; maybe TRBD1 (6 bases). The CDR3 is 16 residues long. Per the germline V gene, CDR1 is SNHLY and CDR2 is FYNNEI. CDR3 in amino acids: CTSSEARGGAGNTIYF. The CDR3 DNA sequence: TGTACCAGCAGTGAAGCCCGTGGGGGGGCGGGAAACACCATATATTTT.

This clonotype was seen repeatedly, ten times or more. V and J are TRBV20-1 and TRBJ2-7; possible D gene TRBD1, 6 bases. This CDR3 is 12 amino acids long. Germline V gene lookup returns CDR1 DFQATT and CDR2 SNEGSKA (reference sequence). Trimming removed 5 bases at V and 2 bases at J, with 10 bases between. CDR3 loop: CSALQGTYEQYV. The DNA of the CDR3 is TGCAGTGCTTTACAGGGAACCTACGAGCAGTACGTC.

V and J are TRBV10-3 and TRBJ1-1; tentatively, D is TRBD1 (5 bases). The CDR3 loop spans 15 amino acids. The germline V and J ends were trimmed by 3 bases and 1 base, with 12 bases remaining between them. The germline CDR1 and CDR2 sequences are ENHRY and SYGVKD. CDR3 protein: CAISDTQGKNTEAFF. CDR3 DNA: TGTGCCATCAGTGATACCCAGGGTAAGAACACTGAAGCTTTCTTT.

The chain links TRBV7-9 to TRBJ2-7, with D maybe TRBD2 (6 bases). Trimming removed 5 bases from V and 3 bases from J, with 11 bases in between. The CDR3 covers 13 residues. Germline V CDR1 and CDR2: SEHNR, FQNEAQ (reference sequence). In DNA form, the CDR3 reads TGTGCCAGCAGCCATGGCGGGATCTACGAGCAGTACTTC. Translated: CASSHGGIYEQYF.